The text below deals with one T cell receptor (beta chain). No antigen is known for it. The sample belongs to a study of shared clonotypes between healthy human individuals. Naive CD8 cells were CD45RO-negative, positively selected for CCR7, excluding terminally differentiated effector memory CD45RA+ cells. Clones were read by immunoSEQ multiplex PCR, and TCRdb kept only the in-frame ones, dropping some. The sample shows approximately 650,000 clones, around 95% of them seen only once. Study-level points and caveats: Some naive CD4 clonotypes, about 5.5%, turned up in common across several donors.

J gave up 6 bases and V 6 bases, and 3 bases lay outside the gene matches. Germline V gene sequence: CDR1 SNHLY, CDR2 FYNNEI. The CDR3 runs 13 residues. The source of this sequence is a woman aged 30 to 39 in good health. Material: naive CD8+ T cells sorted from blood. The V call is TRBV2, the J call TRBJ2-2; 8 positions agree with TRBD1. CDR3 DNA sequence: TGTGCCAGCAGCCCGACAGGGGCCGGGGAGCTGTTTTTT. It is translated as CASSPTGAGELFF. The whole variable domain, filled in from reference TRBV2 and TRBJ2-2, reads EPEVTQTPSHQVTQMGQEVILRCVPISNHLYFYWYRQILGQKVEFLVSFYNNEISEKSEIFDDQFSVERPDGSNFTLKIRSTKLEDSAMYFCASSPTGAGELFFGEGSRLTVL.